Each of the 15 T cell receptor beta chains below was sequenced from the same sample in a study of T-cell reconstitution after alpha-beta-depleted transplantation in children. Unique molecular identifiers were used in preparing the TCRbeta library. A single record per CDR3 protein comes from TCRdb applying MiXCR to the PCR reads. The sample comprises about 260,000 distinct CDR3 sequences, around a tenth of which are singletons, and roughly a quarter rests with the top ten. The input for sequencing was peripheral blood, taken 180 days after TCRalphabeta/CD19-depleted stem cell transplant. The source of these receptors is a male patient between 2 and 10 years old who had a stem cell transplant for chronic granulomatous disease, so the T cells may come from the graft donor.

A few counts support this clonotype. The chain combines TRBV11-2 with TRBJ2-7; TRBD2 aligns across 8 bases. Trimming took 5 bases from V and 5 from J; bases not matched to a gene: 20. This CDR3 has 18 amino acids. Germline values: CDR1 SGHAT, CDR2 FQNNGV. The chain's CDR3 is CASSDRGRGGTSTHEQYF. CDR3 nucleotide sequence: TGTGCCAGCAGCGACCGCGGTCGGGGGGGCACAAGTACCCACGAGCAGTACTTC.

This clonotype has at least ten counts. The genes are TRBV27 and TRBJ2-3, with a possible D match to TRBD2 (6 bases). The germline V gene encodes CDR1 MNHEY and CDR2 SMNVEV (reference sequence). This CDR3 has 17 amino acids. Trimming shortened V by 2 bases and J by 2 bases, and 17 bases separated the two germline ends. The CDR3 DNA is TGTGCCAGCAGTTTAGGGGGGTCCTCCCTCCACACAGATACGCAGTATTTT. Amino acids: CASSLGGSSLHTDTQYF.

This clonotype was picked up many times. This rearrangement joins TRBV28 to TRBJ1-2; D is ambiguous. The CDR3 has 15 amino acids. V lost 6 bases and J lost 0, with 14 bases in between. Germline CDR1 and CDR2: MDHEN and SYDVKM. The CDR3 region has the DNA TGTGCCAGCAGGGGGTCCACTAAAGCTAACTATGGCTACACCTTC. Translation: CASRGSTKANYGYTF.

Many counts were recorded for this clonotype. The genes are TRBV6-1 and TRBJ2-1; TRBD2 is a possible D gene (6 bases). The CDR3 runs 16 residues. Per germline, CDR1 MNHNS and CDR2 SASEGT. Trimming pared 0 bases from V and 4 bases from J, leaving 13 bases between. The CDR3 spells CASSEAPLARYNEQFF. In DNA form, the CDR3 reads TGTGCCAGCAGTGAAGCGCCCCTAGCGAGATACAATGAGCAGTTCTTC.

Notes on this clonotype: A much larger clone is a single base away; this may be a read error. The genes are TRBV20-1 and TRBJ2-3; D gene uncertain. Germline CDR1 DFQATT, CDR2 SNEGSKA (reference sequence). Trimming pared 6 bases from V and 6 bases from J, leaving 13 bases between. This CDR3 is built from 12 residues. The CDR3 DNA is TGCAGTGCCCCCAAGGAGTCCGATACGCAGTATTTT. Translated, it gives CSAPKESDTQYF.

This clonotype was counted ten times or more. The CDR3 loop is CASSRQGGNTEAFF. The DNA of the CDR3 is TGTGCCAGCTCACGACAGGGAGGGAACACTGAAGCTTTCTTT. The V gene is TRBV18, the J gene TRBJ1-1; 7 bases match TRBD1. The CDR3 sequence is 14 residues long. The V gene end was trimmed by 4 bases and the J gene end by 1 base; junction bases not matched to a gene: 3. CDR1 KGHSH and CDR2 LQKENI come from the germline V gene.

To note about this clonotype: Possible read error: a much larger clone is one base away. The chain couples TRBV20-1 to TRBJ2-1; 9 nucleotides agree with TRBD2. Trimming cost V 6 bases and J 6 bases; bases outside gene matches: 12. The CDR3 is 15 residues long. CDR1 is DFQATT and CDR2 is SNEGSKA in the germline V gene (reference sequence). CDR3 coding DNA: TGCAGTGCCAGGAGTGCGGGGGGGCCGATCAATGAGCAGTTCTTC. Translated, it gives CSARSAGGPINEQFF.

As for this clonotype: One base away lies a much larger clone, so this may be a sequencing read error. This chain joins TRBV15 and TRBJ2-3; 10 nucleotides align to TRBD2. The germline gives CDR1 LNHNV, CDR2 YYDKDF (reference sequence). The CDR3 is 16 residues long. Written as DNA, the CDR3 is TGTGCCACCAACAGAGGACCTAGCGGGAGCCCAGATACGCAGTATTTT. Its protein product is CATNRGPSGSPDTQYF.

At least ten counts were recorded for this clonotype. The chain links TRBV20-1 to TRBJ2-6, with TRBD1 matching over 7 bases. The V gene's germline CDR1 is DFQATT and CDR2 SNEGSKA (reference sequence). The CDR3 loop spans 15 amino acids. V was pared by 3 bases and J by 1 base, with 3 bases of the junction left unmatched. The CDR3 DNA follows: TGCAGTGCTAGGGACAGGACGTCTGGGGCCAACGTCCTGACTTTC. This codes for CSARDRTSGANVLTF.

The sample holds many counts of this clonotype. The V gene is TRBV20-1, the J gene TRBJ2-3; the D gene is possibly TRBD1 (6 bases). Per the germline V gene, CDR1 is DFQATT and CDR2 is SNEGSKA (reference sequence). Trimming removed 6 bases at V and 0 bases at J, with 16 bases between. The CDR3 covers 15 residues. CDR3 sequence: CSAPSGTLSTDTQYF. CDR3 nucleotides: TGCAGTGCCCCCTCAGGGACACTAAGCACAGATACGCAGTATTTT.

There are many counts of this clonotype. The CDR3 bases are TGCGCCAGCAGCTTGGCCACAGGGGTAGATACGCAGTATTTT. Residues: CASSLATGVDTQYF. The rearrangement joins TRBV5-1 to TRBJ2-3; TRBD1 aligns across 7 bases. Looked up from germline, CDR1 is SGHRS and CDR2 is YFSETQ. CDR3 length equals 14 residues. V lost 0 bases and J lost 5; bases outside the gene matches: 3.

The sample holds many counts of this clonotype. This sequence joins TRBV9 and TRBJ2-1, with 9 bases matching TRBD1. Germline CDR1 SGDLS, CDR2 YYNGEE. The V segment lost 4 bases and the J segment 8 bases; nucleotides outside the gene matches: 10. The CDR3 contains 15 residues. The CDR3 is CASSTRQGGLDEQFF. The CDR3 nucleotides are TGTGCCAGCAGCACCCGACAGGGGGGTTTGGATGAGCAGTTCTTC.

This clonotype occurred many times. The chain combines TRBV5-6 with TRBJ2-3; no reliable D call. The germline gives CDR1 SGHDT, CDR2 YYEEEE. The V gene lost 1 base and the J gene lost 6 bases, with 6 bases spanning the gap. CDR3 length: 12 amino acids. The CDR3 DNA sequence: TGTGCCAGCAGCTTGCTTATGGATACGCAGTATTTT. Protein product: CASSLLMDTQYF.

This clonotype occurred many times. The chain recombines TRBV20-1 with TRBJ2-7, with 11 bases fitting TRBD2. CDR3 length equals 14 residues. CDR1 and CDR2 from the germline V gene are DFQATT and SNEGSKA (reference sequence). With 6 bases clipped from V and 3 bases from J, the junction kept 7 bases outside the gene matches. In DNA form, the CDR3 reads TGCAGTGCAAGCTTCACTAGCGGGAGCTACGAGCAGTACTTC. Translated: CSASFTSGSYEQYF.

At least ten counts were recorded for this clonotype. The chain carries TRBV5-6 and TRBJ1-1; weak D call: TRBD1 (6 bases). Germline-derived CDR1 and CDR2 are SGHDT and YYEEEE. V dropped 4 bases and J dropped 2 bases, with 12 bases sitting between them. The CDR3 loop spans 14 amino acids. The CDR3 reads CASSPAGQNTEAFF. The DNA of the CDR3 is TGTGCCAGCAGCCCAGCGGGACAAAACACTGAAGCTTTCTTT.